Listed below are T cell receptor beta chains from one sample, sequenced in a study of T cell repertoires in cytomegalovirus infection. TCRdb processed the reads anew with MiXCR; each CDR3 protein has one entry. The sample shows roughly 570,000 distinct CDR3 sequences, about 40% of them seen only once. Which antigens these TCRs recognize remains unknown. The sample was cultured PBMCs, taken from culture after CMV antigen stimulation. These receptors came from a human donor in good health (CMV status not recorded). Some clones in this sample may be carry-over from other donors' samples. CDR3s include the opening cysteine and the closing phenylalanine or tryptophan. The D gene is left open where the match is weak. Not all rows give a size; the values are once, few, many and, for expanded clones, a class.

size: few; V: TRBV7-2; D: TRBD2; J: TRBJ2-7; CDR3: CVSSLVSVAGNYEQYF; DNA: TGTGTCAGCAGCTTAGTCAGCGTAGCGGGAAACTACGAGCAGTACTTC
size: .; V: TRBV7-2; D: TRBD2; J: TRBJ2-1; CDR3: CASSPHPGTSGNNEQFF; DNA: TGTGCCAGCAGCCCTCACCCCGGGACTAGCGGAAACAATGAGCAGTTCTTC
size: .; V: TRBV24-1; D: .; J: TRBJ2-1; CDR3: CATSSWGGPTHRDEQFF; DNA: TGTGCCACCAGTTCCTGGGGCGGACCCACCCACCGCGATGAGCAGTTCTTC
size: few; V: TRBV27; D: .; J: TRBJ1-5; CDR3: CASSWREGEQPQHF; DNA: TGTGCCAGCAGTTGGAGGGAGGGAGAACAGCCCCAGCATTTT
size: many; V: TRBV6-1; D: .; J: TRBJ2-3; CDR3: CASSARAGTFADTQYF; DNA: TGTGCCAGCAGTGCCCGAGCCGGGACATTCGCAGATACGCAGTATTTT
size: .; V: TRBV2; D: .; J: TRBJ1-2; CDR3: CASSEVPYGYTF; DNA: TGTGCCAGCAGTGAGGTCCCCTATGGCTACACCTTC
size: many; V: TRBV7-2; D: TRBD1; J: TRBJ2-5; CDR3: CASSSVGTGGQETQYF; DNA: TGTGCCAGCAGCTCGGTTGGGACAGGGGGGCAAGAGACCCAGTACTTC
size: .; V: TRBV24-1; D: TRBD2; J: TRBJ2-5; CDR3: CATSDGFSAGGDQETQYF; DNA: TGTGCCACCAGTGATGGTTTTAGTGCGGGGGGGGACCAAGAGACCCAGTACTTC
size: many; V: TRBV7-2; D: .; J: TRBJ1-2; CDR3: CASRSPGTNYGYTF; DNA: TGTGCCAGCAGATCGCCAGGGACTAACTATGGCTACACCTTC
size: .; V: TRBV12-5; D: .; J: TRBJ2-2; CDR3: CASGLDQGPFTGELFF; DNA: TGTGCTAGTGGTTTGGACCAGGGCCCCTTCACCGGGGAGCTGTTTTTT
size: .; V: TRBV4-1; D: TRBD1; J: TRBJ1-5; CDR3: CASSPRQGSQPQHF; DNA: TGCGCCAGCAGCCCTAGACAGGGTTCCCAGCCCCAGCATTTT
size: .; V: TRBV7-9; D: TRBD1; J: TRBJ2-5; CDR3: CASSTFRTGAAETQYF; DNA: TGTGCCAGCAGCACCTTTCGGACAGGGGCAGCAGAGACCCAGTACTTC
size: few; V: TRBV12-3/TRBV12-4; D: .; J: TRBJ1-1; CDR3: CASNLGPGLNTEAFF; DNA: TGTGCCAGCAACCTTGGTCCGGGCTTGAACACTGAAGCTTTCTTT
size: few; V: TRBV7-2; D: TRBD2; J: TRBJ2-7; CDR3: CASSKTSGPYEQYF; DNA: TGTGCCAGCAGCAAAACTAGCGGTCCCTACGAGCAGTACTTC
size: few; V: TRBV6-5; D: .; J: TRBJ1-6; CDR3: CASSSGGGAGTLHF; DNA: TGTGCCAGCAGTTCGGGAGGGGGGGCTGGGACCCTCCACTTT
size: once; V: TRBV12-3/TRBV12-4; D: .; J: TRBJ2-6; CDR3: CASSFGAAGPLSGANVLTF; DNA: TGTGCCAGCAGTTTCGGGGCCGCGGGTCCCCTCTCTGGGGCCAACGTCCTGACTTTC
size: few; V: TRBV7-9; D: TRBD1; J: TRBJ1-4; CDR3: CASSFRDSDPTNEKLFF; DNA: TGTGCCAGCAGCTTCCGGGACAGTGACCCAACTAATGAAAAACTGTTTTTT
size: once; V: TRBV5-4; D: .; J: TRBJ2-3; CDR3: CASSSQALHTDTQYF; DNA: TGTGCCAGCAGCTCTCAGGCGCTACACACAGATACGCAGTATTTT
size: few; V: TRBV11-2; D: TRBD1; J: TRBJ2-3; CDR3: CASSYNRGQGLYF; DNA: TGTGCCAGCAGTTACAATCGGGGACAGGGTTTGTATTTT
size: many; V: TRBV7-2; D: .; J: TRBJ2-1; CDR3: CASSPRLVYNEQFF; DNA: TGTGCCAGCAGCCCCAGACTAGTTTACAATGAGCAGTTCTTC
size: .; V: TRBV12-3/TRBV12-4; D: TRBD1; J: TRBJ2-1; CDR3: CASSPGQAAYNEQFF; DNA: TGTGCCAGCAGTCCTGGACAGGCGGCCTACAATGAGCAGTTCTTC
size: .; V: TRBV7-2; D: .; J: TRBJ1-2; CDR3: CASSLDHGPYGYTF; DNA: TGTGCCAGCAGCTTAGATCATGGCCCCTATGGCTACACCTTC
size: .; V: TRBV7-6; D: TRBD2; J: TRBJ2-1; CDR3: CASSLFPAGDNQNNEQFF; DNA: TGTGCCAGCAGCTTATTCCCAGCGGGGGATAATCAGAACAATGAGCAGTTCTTC